This paragraph reports one TCR beta chain. Its target is not known. The V gene end was trimmed by 5 bases and the J gene end by 1 base; junction bases not matched to a gene: 16. Germline assignment: CDR1 LGHNA and CDR2 YSLEER. The CDR3 loop spans 19 amino acids. The data stem from a study of T cell repertoires in cytomegalovirus infection. On the study more broadly: CMV epitopes used comprised recently identified HLA-C-restricted ones and well-studied HLA-B-restricted ones. Both a matching HLA type and CMV infection were indicated by public TCR beta signatures. Whole-study results and caveats: HLA-C-restricted CMV clonotypes gave the most frequent clonotype in two of eight donors.

TCRdb reanalysed the reads using MiXCR and keeps one entry per CDR3 protein. The sample shows approximately 600,000 distinct CDR3 sequences, about 39% of them seen only once. The chain links TRBV4-3 to TRBJ2-7, with 11 bases identical to TRBD2. The sample consisted of cultured PBMCs, taken from culture after CMV antigen stimulation. The receptor's source is a human donor in good health (CMV status not recorded). Some clones in this sample may be carry-over from other donors' samples. The DNA for the CDR3 is TGCGCCAGCAGCTCCCGACTAGCGGGGCCGAGTCCCCTATCCTACGAGCAGTACTTC. It is translated as CASSSRLAGPSPLSYEQYF.